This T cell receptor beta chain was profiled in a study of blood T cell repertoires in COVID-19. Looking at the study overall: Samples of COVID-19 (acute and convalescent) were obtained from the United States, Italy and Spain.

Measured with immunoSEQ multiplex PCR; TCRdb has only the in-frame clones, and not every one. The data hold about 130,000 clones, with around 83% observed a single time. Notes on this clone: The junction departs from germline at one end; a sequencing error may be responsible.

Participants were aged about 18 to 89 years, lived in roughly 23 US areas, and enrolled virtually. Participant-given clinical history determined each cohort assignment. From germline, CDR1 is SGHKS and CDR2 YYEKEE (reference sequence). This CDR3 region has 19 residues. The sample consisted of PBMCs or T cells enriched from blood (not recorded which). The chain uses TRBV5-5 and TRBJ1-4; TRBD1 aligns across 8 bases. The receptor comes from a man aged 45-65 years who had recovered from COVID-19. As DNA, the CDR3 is TGTGCCAGCAGTTTGGTCCCGACCGGGACAGGTGACTATAATGAAAAACTGTTTTTT. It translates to CASSLVPTGTGDYNEKLFF.